A selection of T cell receptor beta chains follows, all from one sample in a study of shared clonotypes between healthy human individuals. Clones were sequenced by immunoSEQ multiplex PCR, and TCRdb holds only the in-frame ones, with some missing. The sample contains roughly 2 million clones, approximately 94% of which appear only once. The sample consisted of naive CD8+ T cells sorted from blood. All receptors derive from a man younger than 35 in good health. The CDR3 runs from the conserved cysteine through the conserved F or W. A D gene is named only where the DNA matches it firmly. Clone size is given for some rows only: seen once, a few or many times, or a class if the clone is expanded.

NA,TRBD1,TRBV6-5,TRBJ2-6,CASSTGDRGSVTF,TGTGCCAGCAGTACCGGGGACAGGGGCTCGGTGACTTTC
NA,NA,TRBV7-2,TRBJ1-3,CASSIDMTRGNTIYF,TGTGCCAGCAGCATCGATATGACTCGAGGAAACACCATATATTTT
NA,TRBD2,TRBV11-3,TRBJ2-2,CASSLEREGHVGELFF,TGTGCCAGCAGCTTAGAGCGGGAGGGCCATGTCGGGGAGCTGTTTTTT
NA,TRBD2,TRBV7-8,TRBJ2-5,CASSVRTSGYDQETQYF,TGTGCCAGCAGCGTACGGACTAGCGGGTACGACCAAGAGACCCAGTACTTC
NA,NA,TRBV10-3,TRBJ1-5,CAISEWPVSNQPQHF,TGTGCCATCAGTGAGTGGCCGGTTAGCAATCAGCCCCAGCATTTT
NA,TRBD2,TRBV2,TRBJ2-7,CASSDLAGVEQYF,TGTGCCAGCAGTGATCTAGCGGGAGTTGAGCAGTACTTC
once,NA,TRBV6-5,TRBJ2-1,CASSYSTGEAANEQFF,TGTGCCAGCAGTTACTCGACGGGGGAGGCCGCGAATGAGCAGTTCTTC
NA,NA,TRBV9,TRBJ1-2,CASSVGQGTYGYTF,TGTGCCAGCAGCGTAGGGCAGGGAACCTATGGCTACACCTTC
NA,NA,TRBV25-1,TRBJ1-2,CASIGSFIYGYTF,TGTGCCAGCATAGGGTCGTTCATCTATGGCTACACCTTC
NA,NA,TRBV6-6,TRBJ1-5,CASNHGVGYSNQPQHF,TGTGCCAGCAACCATGGGGTGGGATATAGCAATCAGCCCCAGCATTTT
NA,TRBD2,TRBV7-8,TRBJ2-7,CASSHEGLAAYEQYF,TGTGCCAGCAGTCATGAGGGGCTAGCGGCCTACGAGCAGTACTTC
NA,NA,TRBV27,TRBJ2-1,CASSDYSNEQFF,TGTGCCAGCAGTGACTATTCCAATGAGCAGTTCTTC
NA,NA,TRBV9,TRBJ2-7,CASSVEETGAYEQYF,TGTGCCAGCAGCGTAGAGGAGACGGGAGCATACGAGCAGTACTTC
NA,TRBD1,TRBV6-5,TRBJ2-7,CASSYSPGQGSDEQYF,TGTGCCAGCAGTTACTCACCGGGACAGGGGAGCGACGAGCAGTACTTC
NA,TRBD1,TRBV6-5,TRBJ1-1,CASSLTGGITEAFF,TGTGCCAGCAGTTTGACAGGGGGGATCACTGAAGCTTTCTTT
NA,TRBD2,TRBV7-9,TRBJ2-2,CASSLVSGSSAGELFF,TGTGCCAGCAGCTTAGTTAGCGGGAGTTCTGCCGGGGAGCTGTTTTTT
NA,TRBD2,TRBV6-5,TRBJ2-3,CASADGRIDTQYF,TGTGCCAGCGCGGACGGGAGGATAGATACGCAGTATTTT
NA,TRBD1,TRBV13,TRBJ2-7,CASSPAGTGLIYEQYF,TGTGCCAGCAGCCCCGCGGGGACAGGACTGATCTACGAGCAGTACTTC
NA,NA,TRBV30,TRBJ2-1,CAWSEGSSSYNEQFF,TGTGCCTGGAGTGAGGGATCCTCCTCCTACAATGAGCAGTTCTTC
NA,NA,TRBV4-1,TRBJ2-1,CASSQEYPDEQFF,TGCGCCAGCAGCCAAGAGTATCCGGATGAGCAGTTCTTC
NA,NA,TRBV21-1,TRBJ2-7,CASSGDREDPRSYEQYF,TGTGCCAGCAGCGGGGACAGGGAGGACCCGAGGTCCTACGAGCAGTACTTC
NA,NA,TRBV5-4,TRBJ1-2,CASSLIGADVYGYTF,TGTGCCAGCAGCTTGATTGGGGCCGACGTTTATGGCTACACCTTC
once,TRBD1,TRBV6-5,TRBJ1-2,CASSYEGAGNYGYTF,TGTGCCAGCAGTTACGAGGGGGCCGGGAACTATGGCTACACCTTC
NA,TRBD1,TRBV4-3,TRBJ2-2,CASSQGAQGAYTGELFF,TGCGCCAGCAGCCAAGGGGCGCAGGGGGCGTACACCGGGGAGCTGTTTTTT
NA,TRBD1,TRBV6-5,TRBJ2-7,CASSSPGQGYEQYF,TGTGCCAGCAGTTCACCGGGACAGGGCTACGAGCAGTACTTC
NA,TRBD1,TRBV4-1,TRBJ2-7,CASSQGTGLGYEQYF,TGCGCCAGCAGCCAAGGGACAGGGTTGGGCTACGAGCAGTACTTC
NA,NA,TRBV6-5,TRBJ2-2,CATKWGDGGELFF,TGTGCCACCAAGTGGGGGGACGGCGGGGAGCTGTTTTTT
NA,TRBD2,TRBV5-6,TRBJ2-1,CASSLVMLAANNEQFF,TGTGCCAGCAGCTTGGTTATGCTAGCGGCGAACAATGAGCAGTTCTTC
NA,TRBD1,TRBV10-1,TRBJ2-7,CASSETGAPDEQYF,TGCGCCAGCAGTGAGACAGGGGCCCCAGACGAGCAGTACTTC
NA,NA,TRBV4-3,TRBJ1-1,CASSQGPDTEAFF,TGCGCCAGCAGCCAAGGGCCAGACACTGAAGCTTTCTTT
NA,NA,TRBV19,TRBJ2-3,CASSIDRTDTQYF,TGTGCCAGTAGTATAGATCGGACAGATACGCAGTATTTT
once,NA,TRBV7-6,TRBJ1-3,CASSLTSSGNTIYF,TGTGCCAGCAGCTTAACGAGCTCTGGAAACACCATATATTTT
NA,NA,TRBV5-6,TRBJ2-7,CASSPGLSTYEQYF,TGTGCCAGCTCCCCGGGACTGAGTACCTACGAGCAGTACTTC
NA,NA,TRBV11-3,TRBJ2-7,CASSLGPSYEQYF,TGTGCCAGCAGCTTGGGACCTTCCTACGAGCAGTACTTC
NA,NA,TRBV2,TRBJ2-7,CASSPGTFYEQYF,TGTGCCAGCAGCCCCGGGACCTTCTACGAGCAGTACTTC
NA,TRBD1,TRBV28,TRBJ2-7,CASSNRGPSYEQYF,TGTGCCAGCAGTAACAGGGGCCCCTCCTACGAGCAGTACTTC
once,NA,TRBV19,TRBJ1-1,CASIVASGAFF,TGTGCCAGTATCGTCGCCTCCGGGGCTTTCTTT
NA,TRBD1,TRBV7-9,TRBJ2-7,CASSLSTGDEQYF,TGTGCCAGCAGCTTATCAACAGGGGACGAGCAGTACTTC
NA,NA,TRBV7-5,TRBJ2-5,CARRPGKKETQYF,TGTGCCAGAAGGCCAGGGAAAAAAGAGACCCAGTACTTC
NA,TRBD2,TRBV2,TRBJ2-3,CASRLAGEGTDTQYF,TGTGCCAGCAGACTAGCGGGAGAAGGCACAGATACGCAGTATTTT
NA,NA,TRBV6-1,TRBJ1-3,CASSEWSGEGNTIYF,TGTGCCAGCAGTGAATGGTCAGGGGAGGGAAACACCATATATTTT
NA,NA,TRBV5-1,TRBJ1-2,CASSPFQLNYGYTF,TGCGCCAGCAGCCCCTTTCAACTTAACTATGGCTACACCTTC
NA,NA,TRBV7-6,TRBJ1-5,CASSLGGNSNQPQHF,TGTGCCAGCAGCTTAGGGGGGAATAGCAATCAGCCCCAGCATTTT
NA,TRBD1,TRBV6-5,TRBJ1-4,CASSSDRNEKLFF,TGTGCCAGCAGTTCGGACAGGAATGAAAAACTGTTTTTT
NA,NA,TRBV2,TRBJ1-6,CASSELREARGNSPLHF,TGTGCCAGCAGTGAATTACGCGAGGCCAGGGGTAATTCACCCCTCCACTTT
NA,TRBD2,TRBV30,TRBJ2-1,CAWSVGSGRAFEQFF,TGTGCCTGGAGTGTGGGCAGCGGGAGGGCCTTTGAGCAGTTCTTC
NA,NA,TRBV6-5,TRBJ1-2,CASRLRDTYLYGYTF,TGTGCCAGCAGGCTCCGGGACACCTACCTCTATGGCTACACCTTC
NA,TRBD1,TRBV27,TRBJ2-7,CASSFGQGHYEQYF,TGTGCCAGCAGTTTCGGACAGGGGCACTACGAGCAGTACTTC
NA,NA,TRBV7-3,TRBJ2-5,CASSLGGSQETQYF,TGTGCCAGCAGCTTGGGGGGATCCCAAGAGACCCAGTACTTC
NA,TRBD1,TRBV9,TRBJ1-4,CASSVAGGSEKLFF,TGTGCCAGCAGCGTAGCAGGGGGCTCGGAAAAACTGTTTTTT
NA,NA,TRBV7-9,TRBJ2-1,CASSPEGASEQFF,TGTGCCAGCAGCCCAGAGGGAGCCAGTGAGCAGTTCTTC
NA,NA,TRBV30,TRBJ2-7,CAWQGERTEQYF,TGTGCCTGGCAGGGAGAGAGAACCGAGCAGTACTTC
NA,NA,TRBV27,TRBJ2-5,CASSSAQVETQYF,TGTGCCAGCAGTTCCGCACAGGTGGAGACCCAGTACTTC
once,TRBD1,TRBV4-1,TRBJ2-7,CASSPGTGGSEQYF,TGCGCCAGCAGTCCCGGGACAGGGGGCAGCGAGCAGTACTTC
NA,TRBD2,TRBV30,TRBJ2-7,CAWSSSSGSYEQYF,TGTGCCTGGAGTTCGTCTAGCGGGAGTTACGAGCAGTACTTC
NA,NA,TRBV27,TRBJ1-1,CASSPSRGEVRTEAFF,TGTGCCAGCAGTCCCTCCCGGGGAGAGGTAAGGACTGAAGCTTTCTTT
NA,NA,TRBV20-1,TRBJ2-5,CSATGEETQYF,TGCAGTGCTACGGGCGAAGAGACCCAGTACTTC
NA,NA,TRBV19,TRBJ2-2,CASRIGDTNTGELFF,TGTGCCAGTAGAATCGGGGACACGAACACCGGGGAGCTGTTTTTT
NA,NA,TRBV2,TRBJ1-4,CASSRTSANEKLFF,TGTGCCAGCAGTCGGACGTCGGCTAATGAAAAACTGTTTTTT
NA,NA,TRBV5-5,TRBJ2-2,CASSSAWGDTGELFF,TGTGCCAGCAGCTCCGCCTGGGGTGACACCGGGGAGCTGTTTTTT